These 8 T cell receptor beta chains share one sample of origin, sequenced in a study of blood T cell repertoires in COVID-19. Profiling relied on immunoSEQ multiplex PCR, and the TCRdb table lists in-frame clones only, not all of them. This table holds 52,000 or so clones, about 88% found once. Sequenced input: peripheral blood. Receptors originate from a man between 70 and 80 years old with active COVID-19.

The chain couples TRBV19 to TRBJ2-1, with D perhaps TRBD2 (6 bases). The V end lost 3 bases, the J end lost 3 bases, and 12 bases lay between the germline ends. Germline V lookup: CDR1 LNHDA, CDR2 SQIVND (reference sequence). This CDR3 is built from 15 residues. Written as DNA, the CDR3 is TGTGCCAGTAGTATGGACGGGAGAGACTACAATGAGCAGTTCTTC. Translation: CASSMDGRDYNEQFF.

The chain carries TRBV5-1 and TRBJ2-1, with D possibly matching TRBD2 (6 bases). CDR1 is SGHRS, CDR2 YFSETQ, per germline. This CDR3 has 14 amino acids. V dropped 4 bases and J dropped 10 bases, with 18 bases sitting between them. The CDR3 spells CASSPGGGRGEQFF. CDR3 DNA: TGCGCCAGCAGCCCAGGTGGGGGGAGAGGGGAGCAGTTCTTC.

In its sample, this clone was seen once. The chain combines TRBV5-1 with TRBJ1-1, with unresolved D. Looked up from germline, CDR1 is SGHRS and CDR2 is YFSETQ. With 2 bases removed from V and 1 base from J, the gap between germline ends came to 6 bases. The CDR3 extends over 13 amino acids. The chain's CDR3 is CASSFDTNTEAFF. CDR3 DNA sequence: TGCGCCAGCAGCTTTGACACGAACACTGAAGCTTTCTTT.

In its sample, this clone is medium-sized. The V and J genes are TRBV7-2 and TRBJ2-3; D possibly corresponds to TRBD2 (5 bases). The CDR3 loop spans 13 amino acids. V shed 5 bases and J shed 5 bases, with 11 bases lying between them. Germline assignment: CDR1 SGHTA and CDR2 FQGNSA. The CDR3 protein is CASSRNEGDTQYF. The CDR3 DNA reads TGTGCCAGCAGCAGAAACGAGGGAGATACGCAGTATTTT.

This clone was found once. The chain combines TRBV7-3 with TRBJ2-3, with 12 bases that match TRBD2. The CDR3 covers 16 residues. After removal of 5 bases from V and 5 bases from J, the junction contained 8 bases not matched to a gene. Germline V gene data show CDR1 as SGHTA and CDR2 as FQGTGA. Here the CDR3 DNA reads TGTGCCAGCAGCCTCCGGACTAGCGGGGTGGGAGATACGCAGTATTTT. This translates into CASSLRTSGVGDTQYF.

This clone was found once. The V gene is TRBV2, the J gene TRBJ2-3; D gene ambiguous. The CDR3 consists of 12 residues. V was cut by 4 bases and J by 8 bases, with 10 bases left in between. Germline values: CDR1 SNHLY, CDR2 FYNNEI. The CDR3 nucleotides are TGTGCCAGCAGTGGGTCTAGGTCTACGCAGTATTTT. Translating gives CASSGSRSTQYF. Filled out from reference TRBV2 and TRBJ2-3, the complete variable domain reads EPEVTQTPSHQVTQMGQEVILRCVPISNHLYFYWYRQILGQKVEFLVSFYNNEISEKSEIFDDQFSVERPDGSNFTLKIRSTKLEDSAMYFCASSGSRSTQYFGPGTRLTVL.

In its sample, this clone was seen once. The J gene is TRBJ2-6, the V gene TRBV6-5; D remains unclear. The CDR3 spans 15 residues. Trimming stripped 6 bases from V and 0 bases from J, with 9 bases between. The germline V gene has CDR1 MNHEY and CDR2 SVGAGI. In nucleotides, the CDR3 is TGTGCCAGCAGCGTACTGAACTCTGGGGCCAACGTCCTGACTTTC. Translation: CASSVLNSGANVLTF.

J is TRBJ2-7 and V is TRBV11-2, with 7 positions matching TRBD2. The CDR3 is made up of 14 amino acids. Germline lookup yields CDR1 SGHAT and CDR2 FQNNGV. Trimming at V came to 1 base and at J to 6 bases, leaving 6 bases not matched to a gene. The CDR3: CASSLAGGPREQYF. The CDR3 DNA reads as TGTGCCAGCAGCTTAGCGGGAGGCCCCCGCGAGCAGTACTTC.